Each of the 2 T cell receptor beta chains below was sequenced from the same sample in a study of blood T cells in healthy people across ages (dated by TCRdb to 2014 to 2015). To prepare the library, 5' RACE was applied. The sequencing machine was an Illumina HiSeq 2500. A second roughly 6 to 12 cycle PCR used a sample-barcoded 5' primer and a J-beta primer mix. The public reads were reanalyzed by TCRdb: fastp trimming at Q25, MiXCR alignment, in-frame beta chains only. For every CDR3 protein sequence, its rows merge into one entry that carries the most common genes and DNA. Here the sample has 700,000 or so distinct CDR3 sequences; about 20% occur a single time. The ten largest clones take up roughly 22% of the sample. Specimen: blood. Every receptor here comes from a man between 70 and 80 years old in good health.

V and J are TRBV29-1 and TRBJ2-7; TRBD1 aligns across 7 bases. The length of the CDR3 is 12 residues. Germline loops: CDR1 SQVTM, CDR2 ANQGSEA. The V and J ends lost 2 bases and 5 bases, in that order; junction bases with no gene match: 3. In DNA form, the CDR3 reads TGCAGCGTTGAAAAGACAGGGAACGAGCAGTACTTC. Translated, it gives CSVEKTGNEQYF.

The J gene is TRBJ2-7, the V gene TRBV5-1; 13 nucleotides agree with TRBD2. J gave up 5 bases and V 4 bases, and 6 bases lay outside the gene matches. This CDR3 contains 15 residues. CDR1 is SGHRS and CDR2 is YFSETQ in the germline V gene. CDR3 bases: TGCGCCAGCAGCCCGGGACTAGCGGGGCTCAACGAGCAGTACTTC. It encodes CASSPGLAGLNEQYF.